These 30 T cell receptor beta chains share one sample of origin, sequenced in a study of CD8 T cells in ankylosing spondylitis. Whole-study findings and limits: For ankylosing spondylitis blood, a TCR beta motif of several highly homologous variants appeared characteristic.

No antigen has been identified for these receptors. MiXCR, applied by TCRdb to the 5' RACE reads, yields one record per CDR3 protein. The top ten hold approximately 0.46% of the sample, which has hundreds of thousands of distinct CDR3 sequences, 12% seen once. The sample taken for sequencing was blood, either unsorted or a sorted T cell fraction (not recorded which). All receptors come from a male donor with ankylosing spondylitis.

This clonotype was seen repeatedly, ten times or more. The V gene is TRBV12-3 or TRBV12-4, the J gene TRBJ1-3; D not certain. The CDR3 has 16 amino acids. The germline V and J ends were trimmed by 3 bases and 2 bases, with 14 bases remaining between them. The CDR3 loop is CASSFRGQAPGNTIYF. Written as DNA, the CDR3 is TGTGCCAGCAGTTTTCGAGGGCAAGCCCCTGGAAACACCATATATTTT.

The chain joins TRBV18 to TRBJ2-1; no reliable D call. Trimming removed 2 bases at V and 9 bases at J, with 8 bases between. This CDR3 region has 12 residues. CDR1 and CDR2 from the germline V gene are KGHSH and LQKENI. The CDR3 nucleotides read TGTGCCAGCTCACCAGCTGCTGGTGAGCAGTTCTTC. It encodes CASSPAAGEQFF.

A few counts support this clonotype. This chain joins TRBV5-1 and TRBJ1-2; D is uncertain. The CDR3 has 13 amino acids. Germline V gives CDR1 SGHRS, CDR2 YFSETQ. The V end was cut by 4 bases, the J end by 4 bases, with 11 bases between. The CDR3, as DNA: TGCGCCAGCAGCCCCCGGGAGTCCTATGGCTACACCTTC. Protein product: CASSPRESYGYTF.

This clonotype was counted at least ten times. The rearrangement joins TRBV2 to TRBJ1-5; D perhaps matches TRBD1 (6 bases). Germline V gene data show CDR1 as SNHLY and CDR2 as FYNNEI. This CDR3 is 12 amino acids long. V was trimmed by 8 bases and J by 2 bases, leaving 7 bases between them. The CDR3 DNA sequence: TGTGCCAGCCACAGGGGCAATCAGCCCCAGCATTTT. Translating gives CASHRGNQPQHF.

The chain is built from TRBV28 and TRBJ1-6; perhaps TRBD1 as D (6 bases). The ends were cut back, 5 bases at V and 7 bases at J, with 15 bases in the middle. The CDR3 runs to 15 residues. CDR1 and CDR2 from the germline V gene are MDHEN and SYDVKM. The CDR3: CASSNYRVGNSPLHF. The CDR3 DNA follows: TGTGCCAGCAGTAACTACAGGGTCGGGAATTCACCCCTCCACTTT.

This clonotype showed up just a few times. The rearrangement links TRBV6-2 or TRBV6-3 to TRBJ2-7, with unresolved D. CDR3 size: 15 residues. Trimming pared 3 bases from V and 0 bases from J, leaving 12 bases between. In germline, CDR1 is MNHEY, CDR2 SVGEGT. The CDR3 region has the DNA TGTGCCAGCAGTTATCTTAGGCGGAACTCCTACGAGCAGTACTTC. Encoded protein: CASSYLRRNSYEQYF.

V gene TRBV2 combines with J gene TRBJ2-4, with 8 bases lining up with TRBD1. In germline, CDR1 is SNHLY, CDR2 FYNNEI. The CDR3 is 12 residues long. V shed 8 bases, J shed 5 bases, and the junction held 2 bases outside the gene matches. CDR3 DNA sequence: TGTGCCAGCCGGGGACAGGAAAACATTCAGTACTTC. Translated, it gives CASRGQENIQYF. Based on the CDR3 plus reference TRBV2 and TRBJ2-4, the full variable domain is EPEVTQTPSHQVTQMGQEVILRCVPISNHLYFYWYRQILGQKVEFLVSFYNNEISEKSEIFDDQFSVERPDGSNFTLKIRSTKLEDSAMYFCASRGQENIQYFGAGTRLSVL.

This clonotype has a handful of counts. The chain carries TRBV10-3 and TRBJ2-3; TRBD2 matches 13 bases. Germline V CDR1 and CDR2: ENHRY, SYGVKD. V lost 4 bases to trimming and J lost 7 bases; unmatched junction nucleotides: 5. This CDR3 has 15 amino acids. The CDR3 sequence is CAISVGLAGENTQYF. For the CDR3, the DNA is TGTGCCATCAGTGTAGGACTAGCGGGGGAGAATACGCAGTATTTT.

This clonotype has a count of ten or more. The CDR3 spells CASRVSYDYEQYF. The CDR3 DNA sequence: TGTGCCAGCAGAGTAAGTTATGACTACGAGCAGTACTTC. The chain is built from TRBV12-3 or TRBV12-4 and TRBJ2-7; D is unresolved. The germline V and J ends were trimmed by 6 bases and 3 bases, with 12 bases remaining between them. CDR3 length equals 13 residues.

This clonotype came up a few times. The chain joins TRBV10-3 to TRBJ2-1; 8 bases map to TRBD2. This CDR3 region has 20 residues. Germline trimming cut 0 bases from V and 8 bases from J; bases unmatched to any gene: 21. Germline V gene data show CDR1 as ENHRY and CDR2 as SYGVKD. CDR3 protein: CAISESKMLPSGSNGDEQFF. DNA of the CDR3: TGTGCCATCAGTGAGTCGAAAATGCTGCCCAGCGGGAGTAATGGGGATGAGCAGTTCTTC.

This clonotype has a handful of counts. V is TRBV9 and J is TRBJ1-1, with TRBD1 identical over 8 bases. The V and J ends lost 0 bases and 6 bases, in that order; junction bases with no gene match: 7. Germline CDR1 SGDLS, CDR2 YYNGEE. The length of the CDR3 is 15 residues. CDR3 in amino acids: CASSVVAGTGSEAFF. As DNA, the CDR3 is TGTGCCAGCAGCGTAGTAGCCGGGACAGGATCTGAAGCTTTCTTT.

The table lists this clonotype with many counts. J is TRBJ1-6 and V is TRBV5-1, with D uncertain. V was shortened by 0 bases and J by 5 bases, with 6 bases between the two germline ends. Germline V lookup: CDR1 SGHRS, CDR2 YFSETQ. CDR3 length: 14 amino acids. CDR3 amino acids: CASSLEHNNSPLHF. The CDR3 DNA reads as TGCGCCAGCAGCTTGGAACATAATAATTCACCCCTCCACTTT.

This clonotype was recorded at least ten times. This chain links TRBV14 with TRBJ2-1; D unclear. The CDR3 sequence is 14 residues long. The V and J ends lost 0 bases and 6 bases respectively, with 9 bases between them. From germline, CDR1 is SGHDN and CDR2 FVKESK. The CDR3 loop is CASSQDQNSNEQFF. As DNA, the CDR3 is TGTGCCAGCAGCCAAGATCAGAACAGCAATGAGCAGTTCTTC.

This clonotype was found a few times. This chain uses TRBV20-1 with TRBJ2-7, with 10 positions matching TRBD2. CDR3 size: 14 residues. Germline assignment: CDR1 DFQATT and CDR2 SNEGSKA (reference sequence). V shed 7 bases, J shed 2 bases, and the junction held 8 bases outside the gene matches. CDR3 sequence (DNA): TGCAGTGTTCAGCTAGCGGGGGCCACCTACGAGCAGTACTTC. Protein: CSVQLAGATYEQYF.

V usage is TRBV9 and J usage is TRBJ2-3, with 14 positions matching TRBD2. With V trimmed by 2 bases and J by 4 bases, 6 bases remained unmatched. Germline CDR1 reads SGDLS; CDR2 reads YYNGEE. The length of the CDR3 is 17 residues. The CDR3 region has the DNA TGTGCCAGCAGCGTCGGGACTAGCGGGAGTTTAGCAGATACGCAGTATTTT. This codes for CASSVGTSGSLADTQYF.

This clonotype was counted a few times. The rearrangement uses TRBV10-3 and TRBJ2-3, with TRBD2 matching 8 bases. Germline values: CDR1 ENHRY, CDR2 SYGVKD. With V trimmed by 11 bases and J by 0 bases, 1 base remained unmatched. The CDR3 has 12 amino acids. DNA of the CDR3: TGTGCCGCGGGGGGTAGCACAGATACGCAGTATTTT. Translation gives CAAGGSTDTQYF.

Only a few counts were recorded for this clonotype. The chain combines TRBV6-5 with TRBJ1-6; D perhaps matches TRBD1 (6 bases). Germline assignment: CDR1 MNHEY and CDR2 SVGAGI. The CDR3 spans 14 residues. Trimming shortened V by 0 bases and J by 7 bases, and 7 bases separated the two germline ends. CDR3 sequence reads: CASSYSTGNSPLHF. The CDR3 DNA sequence: TGTGCCAGCAGTTACTCGACAGGCAATTCACCCCTCCACTTT.

This clonotype has just a few counts. This chain links TRBV20-1 with TRBJ1-1; no firm D call. Deletions cut 4 bases from V and 0 bases from J, with 12 bases between. The CDR3 spans 14 residues. The germline gives CDR1 DFQATT, CDR2 SNEGSKA (reference sequence). CDR3 in amino acids: CSAKKALMNTEAFF. In nucleotides, the CDR3 is TGCAGTGCTAAGAAGGCTCTCATGAACACTGAAGCTTTCTTT.

This chain joins TRBV15 and TRBJ1-5; D not resolved. CDR1 and CDR2 (germline): LNHNV, YYDKDF (reference sequence). The CDR3 loop spans 13 amino acids. V lost 1 base to trimming and J lost 7 bases, with 8 bases between them. The CDR3 loop reads CATSRGVEQPQHF. The CDR3 DNA follows: TGTGCCACCAGCAGAGGGGTGGAACAGCCCCAGCATTTT.

This clonotype has just a few counts. J is TRBJ2-7 and V is TRBV6-2 or TRBV6-3, with a tentative D call TRBD1 (6 bases). The CDR3 length is 13 residues. Deletions cut 4 bases from V and 3 bases from J, with 10 bases between. The germline V gene encodes CDR1 MNHEY and CDR2 SVGEGT. In nucleotides, the CDR3 is TGTGCCAGCAGTTCCAGGGGATACTACGAGCAGTACTTC. Translation gives CASSSRGYYEQYF.

CDR3 amino acids: CATSTPLKGKTF. The CDR3 DNA reads TGTGCCACCAGCACTCCTCTGAAGGGTAAAACCTTC. The chain uses TRBV15 and TRBJ1-2, with D unresolved. The CDR3 is 12 amino acids. Germline CDR1 reads LNHNV; CDR2 reads YYDKDF (reference sequence). Trimming stripped 4 bases from V and 14 bases from J, with 17 bases between.

V gene TRBV4-2 combines with J gene TRBJ2-7; 10 bases are a match to TRBD2. The CDR3 length is 16 residues. CDR1 and CDR2 from the germline V gene are LGHNA and YNFKEQ. V lost 3 bases, J lost 2 bases, and 7 bases stayed unmatched. CDR3 nucleotide sequence: TGTGCCAGCAGCCAGGCGACTAGCGGGTATACCTACGAGCAGTACTTC. Translation gives CASSQATSGYTYEQYF.

A note on this clonotype: Since no conserved phenylalanine or tryptophan closes the CDR3, a read error is the likely cause. This chain links TRBV28 with TRBJ2-7; 9 nucleotides agree with TRBD1. Germline V CDR1 and CDR2: MDHEN, SYDVKM. This CDR3 spans 14 amino acids. After removal of 7 bases from V and 0 bases from J, the junction contained 4 bases not matched to a gene. The CDR3 coding sequence is TGTGCCAGCATAGGGACAGGGAGCTCCTACGAGCAGTACCTC. This encodes CASIGTGSSYEQYL.

This clonotype was observed a few times. The rearrangement links TRBV6-2 or TRBV6-3 to TRBJ1-5; 8 nucleotides agree with TRBD1. The CDR3 runs to 15 residues. Trimming removed 4 bases from V and 5 bases from J; junction bases left unmatched: 7. Germline V gene data show CDR1 as MNHEY and CDR2 as SVGEGT. The CDR3 protein is CASSSSGGWYQPQHF. The CDR3 nucleotides are TGTGCCAGCAGTTCTTCAGGGGGCTGGTATCAGCCCCAGCATTTT.

The rearrangement joins TRBV2 to TRBJ1-5, with TRBD1 identical over 8 bases. The length of the CDR3 is 12 residues. Germline CDR1 reads SNHLY; CDR2 reads FYNNEI. With 8 bases clipped from V and 6 bases from J, the junction kept 3 bases outside the gene matches. CDR3 bases: TGTGCCAGCCACAGGGGGGGTCAGCCCCAGCATTTT. It is translated as CASHRGGQPQHF.

This clonotype was observed a few times. V is TRBV20-1 and J is TRBJ2-1, with 10 bases matching TRBD2. The CDR3 has 16 amino acids. Unmatched junction bases numbered 6, after V lost 4 bases and J lost 0 bases. The germline gives CDR1 DFQATT, CDR2 SNEGSKA (reference sequence). The CDR3 sequence is CSAIQASGSSYNEQFF. The CDR3 DNA sequence: TGCAGTGCTATTCAAGCTAGCGGGAGCTCCTACAATGAGCAGTTCTTC.

This clonotype was observed once. V is TRBV12-3 or TRBV12-4 and J is TRBJ2-5, with D maybe TRBD2 (5 bases). CDR3 length: 11 residues. V lost 1 base to trimming and J lost 9 bases, with 6 bases between them. CDR3 amino acids: CASSLERAQYF. CDR3 DNA sequence: TGTGCCAGCAGTTTAGAGAGGGCCCAGTACTTC.

This clonotype was counted only a few times. The gene calls are TRBV7-6 and TRBJ1-2; a weak D match, TRBD1 (6 bases). This CDR3 spans 14 amino acids. Trimming left V 5 bases short and J 2 bases short, with 12 bases between. Per the germline V gene, CDR1 is SGHVS and CDR2 is FNYEAQ. The CDR3 bases are TGTGCCAGCAGCCCCATAGGGGGGAACTATGGCTACACCTTC. Protein product: CASSPIGGNYGYTF.

This clonotype was seen at least ten times. The chain carries TRBV5-1 and TRBJ1-1; D gene unclear. There are 11 residues in the CDR3. Germline assignment: CDR1 SGHRS and CDR2 YFSETQ. Trimming removed 0 bases at V and 10 bases at J, with 7 bases between. CDR3 bases: TGCGCCAGCAGCTTGGGCGTGGGAGCTTTCTTT. Translating gives CASSLGVGAFF.

The table lists this clonotype with a few counts. J is TRBJ2-1 and V is TRBV20-1; D is ambiguous. The CDR3 sequence is 13 residues long. V dropped 0 bases and J dropped 10 bases, with 13 bases sitting between them. Per germline, CDR1 DFQATT and CDR2 SNEGSKA (reference sequence). The CDR3 loop is CSARDHMRGEQFF. In DNA, the CDR3 is TGCAGTGCTAGAGATCACATGCGTGGGGAGCAGTTCTTC.